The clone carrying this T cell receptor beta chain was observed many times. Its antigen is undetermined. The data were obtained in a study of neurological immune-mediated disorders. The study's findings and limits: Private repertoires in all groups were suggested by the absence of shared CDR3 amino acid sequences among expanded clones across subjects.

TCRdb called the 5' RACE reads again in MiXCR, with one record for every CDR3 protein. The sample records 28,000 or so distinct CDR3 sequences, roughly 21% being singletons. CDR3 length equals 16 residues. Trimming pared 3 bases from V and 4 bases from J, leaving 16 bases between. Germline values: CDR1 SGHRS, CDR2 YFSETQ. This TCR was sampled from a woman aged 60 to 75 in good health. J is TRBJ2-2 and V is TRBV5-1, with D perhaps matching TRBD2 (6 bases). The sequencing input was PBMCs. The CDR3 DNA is TGCGCCAGCAGCTGGAGTAACCCGCGGGGCACCGGGGAGCTGTTTTTT. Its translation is CASSWSNPRGTGELFF. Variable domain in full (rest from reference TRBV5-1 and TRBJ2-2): KAGVTQTPRYLIKTRGQQVTLSCSPISGHRSVSWYQQTPGQGLQFLFEYFSETQRNKGNFPGRFSGRQFSNSRSEMNVSTLELGDSALYLCASSWSNPRGTGELFFGEGSRLTVL.